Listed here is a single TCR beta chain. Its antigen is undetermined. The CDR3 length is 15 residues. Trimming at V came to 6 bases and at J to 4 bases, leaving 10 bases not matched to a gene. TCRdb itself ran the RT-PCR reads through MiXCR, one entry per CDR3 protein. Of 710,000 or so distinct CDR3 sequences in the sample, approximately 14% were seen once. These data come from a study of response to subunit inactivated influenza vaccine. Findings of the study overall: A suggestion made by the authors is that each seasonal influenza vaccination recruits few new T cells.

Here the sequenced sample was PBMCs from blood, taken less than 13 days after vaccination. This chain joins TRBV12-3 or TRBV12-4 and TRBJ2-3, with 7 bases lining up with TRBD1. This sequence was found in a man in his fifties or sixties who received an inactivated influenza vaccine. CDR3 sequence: CASRSRDSRPDTQYF. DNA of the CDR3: TGTGCCAGCAGATCACGGGACAGCAGACCAGATACGCAGTATTTT.